This T cell receptor beta chain derives from a study of CD8 T cells in ankylosing spondylitis. This clonotype was seen at least ten times. Its antigen is unidentified. Germline V lookup: CDR1 SGHAT, CDR2 FQDESV (reference sequence). The CDR3 has 18 residues. The V end was cut by 5 bases, the J end by 2 bases, with 21 bases between. Generation of TCR beta libraries employed quantitative 5'-RACE incorporating molecular barcodes. Via MiXCR, TCRdb re-called the 5' RACE reads, giving one row per CDR3 protein. The data contain 750,000 to 850,000 distinct CDR3 sequences, roughly 10% of them singletons. Study observations and caveats: Researchers reportedly found disease-linked clones significantly enriched in matched ankylosing spondylitis synovial fluid. Ankylosing spondylitis blood seemed to carry a telltale TCR beta motif made of roughly 8 highly homologous variants. Past research had described some motif variants in reactive arthritis synovial fluid and blood.

The receptor was isolated from a male donor with ankylosing spondylitis. This chain joins TRBV11-1 and TRBJ2-2; D may be TRBD1 or TRBD2 (6 bases each). Material for sequencing was blood, either unsorted or a sorted T cell fraction (not recorded which). CDR3 in DNA: TGTGCCAGCAGCCCCACCTTTTGGGGGGCGACCAACACCGGGGAGCTGTTTTTT. Its translation: CASSPTFWGATNTGELFF.